The 3 T cell receptor beta chains below were found in one sample sequenced in a study of blood T cell repertoires in COVID-19. The data were produced by immunoSEQ multiplex PCR, yet TCRdb's version contains in-frame clones alone and is incomplete. Seen here are about 320,000 clones, 80% to 90% observed once, and the top ten hold roughly a tenth. The sample comprised PBMCs or T cells enriched from blood (not recorded which). The receptors here all came from a woman aged 18-30 years who had recovered from COVID-19.

The chain has TRBV10-3 and TRBJ1-5; the match to TRBD1 covers 10 bases. The V segment lost 4 bases and the J segment 6 bases; nucleotides outside the gene matches: 3. The length of the CDR3 is 14 residues. Germline lookup yields CDR1 ENHRY and CDR2 SYGVKD. The CDR3 region is CAISAGQGFQPQHF. The CDR3 region has the DNA TGTGCCATCAGTGCGGGACAGGGGTTTCAGCCCCAGCATTTT.

This clone appeared a single time. The chain's CDR3 is CASSRTQGTPLHF. The DNA of the CDR3 is TGTGCCAGTAGTCGAACACAGGGAACACCCCTCCACTTT. The rearrangement links TRBV19 to TRBJ1-6; D possibly corresponds to TRBD1 (6 bases). V was clipped by 5 bases and J by 11 bases, with 13 bases between them. Germline V gives CDR1 LNHDA, CDR2 SQIVND (reference sequence). CDR3 length equals 13 residues.

The J gene is TRBJ1-1, the V gene TRBV5-4; 11 bases fit TRBD1. V shed 3 bases and J 0 bases; nucleotides not matched to a gene: 4. Germline V gene data show CDR1 as SGHNT and CDR2 as YYREEE (reference sequence). The CDR3 contains 16 residues. CDR3 sequence reads: CASSSGQGALNTEAFF. As DNA, the CDR3 is TGTGCCAGCAGCTCCGGACAGGGGGCCCTGAACACTGAAGCTTTCTTT.